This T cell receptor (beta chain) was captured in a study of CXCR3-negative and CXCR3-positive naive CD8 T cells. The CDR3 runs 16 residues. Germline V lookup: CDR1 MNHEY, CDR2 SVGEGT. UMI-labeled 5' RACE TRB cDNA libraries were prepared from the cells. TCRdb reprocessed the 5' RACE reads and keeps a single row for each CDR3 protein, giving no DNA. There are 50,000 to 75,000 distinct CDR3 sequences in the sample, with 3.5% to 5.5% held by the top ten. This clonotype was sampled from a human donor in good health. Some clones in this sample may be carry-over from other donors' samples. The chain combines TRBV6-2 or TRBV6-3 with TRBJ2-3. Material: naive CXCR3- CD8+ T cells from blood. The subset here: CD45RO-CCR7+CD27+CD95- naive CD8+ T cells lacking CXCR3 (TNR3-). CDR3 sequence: CASSFLEVTGGDTQYF.